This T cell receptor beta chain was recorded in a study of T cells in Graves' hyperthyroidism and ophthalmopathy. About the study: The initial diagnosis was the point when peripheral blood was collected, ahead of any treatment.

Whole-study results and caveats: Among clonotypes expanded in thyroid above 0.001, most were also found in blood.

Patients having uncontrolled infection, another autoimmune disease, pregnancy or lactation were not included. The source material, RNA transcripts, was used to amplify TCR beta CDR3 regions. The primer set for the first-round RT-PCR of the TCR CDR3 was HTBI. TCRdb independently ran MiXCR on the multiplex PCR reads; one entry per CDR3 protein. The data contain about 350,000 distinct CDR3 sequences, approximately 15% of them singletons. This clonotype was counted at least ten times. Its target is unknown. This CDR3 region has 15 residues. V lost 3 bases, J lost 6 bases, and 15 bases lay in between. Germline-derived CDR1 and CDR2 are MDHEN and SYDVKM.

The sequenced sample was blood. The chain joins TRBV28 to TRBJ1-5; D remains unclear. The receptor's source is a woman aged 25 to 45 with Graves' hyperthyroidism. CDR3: CASSFSFRGSQPQHF. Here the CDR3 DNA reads TGTGCCAGCAGTTTTAGCTTCCGGGGATCTCAGCCCCAGCATTTT.